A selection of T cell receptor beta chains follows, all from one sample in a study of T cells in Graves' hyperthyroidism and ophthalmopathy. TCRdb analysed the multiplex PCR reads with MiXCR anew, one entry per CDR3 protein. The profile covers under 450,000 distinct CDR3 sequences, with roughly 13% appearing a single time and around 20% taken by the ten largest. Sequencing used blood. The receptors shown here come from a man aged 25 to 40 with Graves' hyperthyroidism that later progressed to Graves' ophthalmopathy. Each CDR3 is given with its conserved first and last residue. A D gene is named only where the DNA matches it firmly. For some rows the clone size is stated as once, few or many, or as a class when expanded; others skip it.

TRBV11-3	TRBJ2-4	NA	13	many	CASSLVAKNIQYF	TGTGCCAGCAGCTTGGTAGCCAAAAACATTCAGTACTTC
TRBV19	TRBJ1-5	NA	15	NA	CASSIGRGDNQPQHF	TGTGCCAGTAGTATAGGAAGGGGGGACAATCAGCCCCAGCATTTT
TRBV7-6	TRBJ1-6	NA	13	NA	CASSLNGYSPLHF	TGTGCCAGCAGCTTAAACGGGTATTCACCCCTCCACTTT
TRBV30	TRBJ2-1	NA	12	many	CASLDSGDEQFF	TGTGCCTCCCTGGATAGTGGGGATGAGCAGTTCTTC
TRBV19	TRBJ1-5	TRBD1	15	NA	CASSEGDRGRRAQHF	TGTGCCAGTAGTGAGGGGGACAGGGGGCGCCGGGCCCAGCATTTT
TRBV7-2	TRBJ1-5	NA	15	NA	CASSPASGGNQPQRF	TGTGCCAGCAGCCCCGCTTCGGGGGGCAATCAGCCCCAGCGTTTT
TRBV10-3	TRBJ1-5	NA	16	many	CAISETGQDFNQPQHF	TGTGCCATCAGTGAGACAGGGCAAGACTTCAATCAGCCCCAGCATTTT
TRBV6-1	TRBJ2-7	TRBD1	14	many	CASSAGQGAYEQYF	TGTGCCAGCAGTGCGGGACAGGGGGCTTACGAGCAGTACTTC
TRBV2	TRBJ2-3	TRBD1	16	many	CASSTDRGPSTDTQYF	TGTGCCAGCAGTACAGACAGGGGGCCCAGCACAGATACGCAGTATTTT
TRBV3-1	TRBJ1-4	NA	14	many	CASSHAGRNEKLFF	TGTGCCAGCAGCCACGCCGGGAGAAATGAAAAACTGTTTTTT